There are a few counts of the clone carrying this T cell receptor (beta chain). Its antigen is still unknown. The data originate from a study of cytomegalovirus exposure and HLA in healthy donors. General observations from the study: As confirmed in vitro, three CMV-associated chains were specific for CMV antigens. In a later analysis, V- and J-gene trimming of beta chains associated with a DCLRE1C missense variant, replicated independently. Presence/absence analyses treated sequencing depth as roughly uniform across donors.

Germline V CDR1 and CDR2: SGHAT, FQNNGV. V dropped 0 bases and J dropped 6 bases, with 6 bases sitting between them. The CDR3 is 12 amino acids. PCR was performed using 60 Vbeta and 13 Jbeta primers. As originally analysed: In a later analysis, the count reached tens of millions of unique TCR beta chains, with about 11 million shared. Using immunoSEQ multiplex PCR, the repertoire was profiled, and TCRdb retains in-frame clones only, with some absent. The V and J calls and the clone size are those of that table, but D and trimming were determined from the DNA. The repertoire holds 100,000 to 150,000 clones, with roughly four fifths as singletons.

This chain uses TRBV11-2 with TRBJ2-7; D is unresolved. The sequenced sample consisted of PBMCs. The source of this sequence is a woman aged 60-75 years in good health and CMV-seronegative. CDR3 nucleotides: TGTGCCAGCAGCTTAGATTCGGGCGAGCAGTACTTC. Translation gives CASSLDSGEQYF.